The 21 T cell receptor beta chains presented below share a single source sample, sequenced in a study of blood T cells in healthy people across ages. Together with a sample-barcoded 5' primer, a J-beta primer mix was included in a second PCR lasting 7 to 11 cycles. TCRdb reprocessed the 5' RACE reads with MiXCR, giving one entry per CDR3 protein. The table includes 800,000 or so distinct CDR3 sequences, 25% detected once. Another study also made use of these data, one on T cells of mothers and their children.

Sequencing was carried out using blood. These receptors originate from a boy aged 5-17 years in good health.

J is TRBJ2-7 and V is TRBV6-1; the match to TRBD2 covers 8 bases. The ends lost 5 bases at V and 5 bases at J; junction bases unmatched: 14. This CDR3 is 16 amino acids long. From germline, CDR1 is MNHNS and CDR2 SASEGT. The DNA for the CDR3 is TGTGCCAGCAGTACCGCGCAAAGCGGGAGAATCCACGAGCAGTACTTC. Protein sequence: CASSTAQSGRIHEQYF.

Here the CDR3 reads CASSKTELAKNIQYF. The CDR3, as DNA: TGTGCCAGCAGTAAGACAGAACTAGCCAAAAACATTCAGTACTTC. V and J are TRBV6-5 and TRBJ2-4, with D possibly matching TRBD1 (5 bases). The germline CDR1 and CDR2 sequences are MNHEY and SVGAGI. This CDR3 is built from 15 residues. V was clipped by 5 bases and J by 0 bases, with 11 bases between them.

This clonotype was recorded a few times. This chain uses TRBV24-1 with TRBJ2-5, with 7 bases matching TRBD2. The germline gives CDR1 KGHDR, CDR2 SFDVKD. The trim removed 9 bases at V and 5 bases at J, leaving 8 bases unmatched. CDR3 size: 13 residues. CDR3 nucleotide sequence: TGTGCCACCGTCGACGGGGGGAGCGAGACCCAGTACTTC. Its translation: CATVDGGSETQYF.

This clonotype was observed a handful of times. The CDR3 sequence: CASTYLGNTDTQYF. CDR3 in DNA: TGTGCCAGCACCTATTTAGGGAACACAGATACGCAGTATTTT. V is TRBV28 and J is TRBJ2-3; D call uncertain. Deletions cut 7 bases from V and 2 bases from J, with 13 bases between. Germline-derived CDR1 and CDR2 are MDHEN and SYDVKM. This CDR3 has 14 residues. The full variable domain, completed using reference TRBV28 and TRBJ2-3, is DVKVTQSSRYLVKRTGEKVFLECVQDMDHENMFWYRQDPGLGLRLIYFSYDVKMKEKGDIPEGYSVSREKKERFSLILESASTNQTSMYLCASTYLGNTDTQYFGPGTRLTVL.

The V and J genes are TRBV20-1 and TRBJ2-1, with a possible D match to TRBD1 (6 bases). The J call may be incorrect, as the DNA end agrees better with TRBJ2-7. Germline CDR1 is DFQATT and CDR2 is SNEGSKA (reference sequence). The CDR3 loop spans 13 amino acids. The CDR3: CSASRQGLYEQYF. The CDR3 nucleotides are TGCAGTGCTAGTCGGCAGGGGCTTTACGAGCAGTACTTC.

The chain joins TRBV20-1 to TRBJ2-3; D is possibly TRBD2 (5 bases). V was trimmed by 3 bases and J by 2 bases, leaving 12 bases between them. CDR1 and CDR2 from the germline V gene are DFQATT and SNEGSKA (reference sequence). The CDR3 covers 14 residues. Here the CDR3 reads CSASGVINTDTQYF. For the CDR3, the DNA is TGCAGTGCTAGCGGGGTTATAAACACAGATACGCAGTATTTT.

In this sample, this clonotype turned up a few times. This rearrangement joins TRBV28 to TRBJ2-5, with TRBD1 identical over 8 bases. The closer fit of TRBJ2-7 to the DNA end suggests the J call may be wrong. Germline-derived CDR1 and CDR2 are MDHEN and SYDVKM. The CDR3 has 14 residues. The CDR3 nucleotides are TGTGCCAGCAGTTCCGGGGACAGGCCGTACGAGCAGTACTTC. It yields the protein CASSSGDRPYEQYF.

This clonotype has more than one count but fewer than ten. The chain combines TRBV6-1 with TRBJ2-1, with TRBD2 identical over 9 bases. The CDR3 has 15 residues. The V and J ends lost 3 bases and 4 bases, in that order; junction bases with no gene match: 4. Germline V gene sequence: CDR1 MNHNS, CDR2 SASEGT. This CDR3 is CASSEREGIYNEQFF. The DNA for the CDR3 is TGTGCCAGCAGTGAGCGGGAGGGGATATACAATGAGCAGTTCTTC.

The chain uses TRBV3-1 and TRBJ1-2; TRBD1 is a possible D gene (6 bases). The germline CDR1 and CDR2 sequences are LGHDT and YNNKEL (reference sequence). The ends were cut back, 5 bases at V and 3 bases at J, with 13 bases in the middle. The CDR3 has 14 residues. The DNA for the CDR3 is TGTGCCAGCAGCGGCAGGGGTGGGGACTATGGCTACACCTTC. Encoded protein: CASSGRGGDYGYTF.

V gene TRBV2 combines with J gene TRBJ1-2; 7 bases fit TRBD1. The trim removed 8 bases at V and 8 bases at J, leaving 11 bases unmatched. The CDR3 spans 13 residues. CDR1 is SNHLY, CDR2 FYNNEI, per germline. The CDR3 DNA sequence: TGTGCCAGCGCGACAGGGTTCAATGTCGGCTACACCTTC. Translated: CASATGFNVGYTF.

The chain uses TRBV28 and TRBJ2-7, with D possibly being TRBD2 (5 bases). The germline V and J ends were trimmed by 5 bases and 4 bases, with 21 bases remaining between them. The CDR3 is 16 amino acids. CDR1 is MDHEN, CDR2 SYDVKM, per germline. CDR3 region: CASSPPDGDPAYEQYF. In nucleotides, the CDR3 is TGTGCCAGCAGTCCCCCTGACGGGGATCCGGCTTACGAGCAGTACTTC. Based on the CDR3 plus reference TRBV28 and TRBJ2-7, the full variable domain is DVKVTQSSRYLVKRTGEKVFLECVQDMDHENMFWYRQDPGLGLRLIYFSYDVKMKEKGDIPEGYSVSREKKERFSLILESASTNQTSMYLCASSPPDGDPAYEQYFGPGTRLTVT.

The CDR3 DNA reads as TGTGCCAGCAGCCCGTGGACTAGCGGAAACAATGAGCAGTTCTTC. Its translation is CASSPWTSGNNEQFF. The chain employs TRBV7-2 and TRBJ2-5, with 10 bases aligning to TRBD2. The end of the DNA fits TRBJ2-1 better, so the J call may be wrong. CDR3 length equals 15 residues. Germline values: CDR1 SGHTA, CDR2 FQGNSA.

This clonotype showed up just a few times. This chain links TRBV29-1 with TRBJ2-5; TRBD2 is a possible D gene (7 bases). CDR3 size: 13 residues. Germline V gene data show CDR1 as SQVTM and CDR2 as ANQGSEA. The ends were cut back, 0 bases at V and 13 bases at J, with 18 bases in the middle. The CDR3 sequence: CSVEERGGGPRYF. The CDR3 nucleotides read TGCAGCGTTGAAGAGAGAGGGGGGGGTCCGCGGTACTTC.

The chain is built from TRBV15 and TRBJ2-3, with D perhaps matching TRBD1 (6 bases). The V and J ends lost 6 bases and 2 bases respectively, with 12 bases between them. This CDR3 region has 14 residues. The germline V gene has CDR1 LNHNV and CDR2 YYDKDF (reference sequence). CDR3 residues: CATSMDRDTDTQYF. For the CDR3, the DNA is TGTGCCACCAGTATGGACAGAGACACAGATACGCAGTATTTT. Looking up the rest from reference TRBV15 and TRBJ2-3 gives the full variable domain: DAMVIQNPRYQVTQFGKPVTLSCSQTLNHNVMYWYQQKSSQAPKLLFHYYDKDFNNEADTPDNFQSRRPNTSFCFLDIRSPGLGDTAMYLCATSMDRDTDTQYFGPGTRLTVL.

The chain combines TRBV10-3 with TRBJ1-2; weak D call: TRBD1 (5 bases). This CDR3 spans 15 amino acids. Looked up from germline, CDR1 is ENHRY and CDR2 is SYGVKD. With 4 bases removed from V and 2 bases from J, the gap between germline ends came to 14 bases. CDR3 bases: TGTGCCATCAGTGTAGAAGTGTGGGGCAACTATGGCTACACCTTC. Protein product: CAISVEVWGNYGYTF.

The CDR3 sequence: CASSAILAGIVNEQFF. CDR3 bases: TGTGCCAGCAGTGCCATACTAGCGGGAATCGTCAATGAGCAGTTCTTC. The chain joins TRBV12-3 or TRBV12-4 to TRBJ2-5; 10 positions match TRBD2. The J call may be faulty, since TRBJ2-1 better matches the DNA end. This CDR3 region has 16 residues.

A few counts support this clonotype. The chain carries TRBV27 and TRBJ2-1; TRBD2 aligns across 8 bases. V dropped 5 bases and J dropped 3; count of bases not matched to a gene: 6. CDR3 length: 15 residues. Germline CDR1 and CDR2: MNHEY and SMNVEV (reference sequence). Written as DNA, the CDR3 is TGTGCCAGCAGTCCCAGCCTAGCGGGCTACAATGAGCAGTTCTTC. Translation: CASSPSLAGYNEQFF.

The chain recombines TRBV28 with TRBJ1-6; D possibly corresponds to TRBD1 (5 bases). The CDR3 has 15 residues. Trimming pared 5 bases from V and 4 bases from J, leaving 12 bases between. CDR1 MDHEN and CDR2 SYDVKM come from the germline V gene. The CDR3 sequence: CASSLPQGYNSPLHF. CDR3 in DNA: TGTGCCAGCAGTCTTCCCCAGGGATATAATTCACCCCTCCACTTT.

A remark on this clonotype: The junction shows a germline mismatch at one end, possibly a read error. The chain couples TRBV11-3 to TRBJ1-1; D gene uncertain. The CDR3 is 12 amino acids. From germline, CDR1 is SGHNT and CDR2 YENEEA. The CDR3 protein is CVSSYDGTEAFF. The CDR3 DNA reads TGTGTCAGCAGCTACGACGGGACTGAAGCTTTCTTT.

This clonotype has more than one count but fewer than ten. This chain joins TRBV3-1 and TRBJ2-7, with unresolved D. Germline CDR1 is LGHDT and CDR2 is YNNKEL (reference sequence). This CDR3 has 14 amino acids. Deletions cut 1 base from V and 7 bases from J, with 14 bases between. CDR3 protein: CASSQGVGSREQYF. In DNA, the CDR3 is TGTGCCAGCAGCCAAGGGGTTGGTAGCCGGGAGCAGTACTTC.

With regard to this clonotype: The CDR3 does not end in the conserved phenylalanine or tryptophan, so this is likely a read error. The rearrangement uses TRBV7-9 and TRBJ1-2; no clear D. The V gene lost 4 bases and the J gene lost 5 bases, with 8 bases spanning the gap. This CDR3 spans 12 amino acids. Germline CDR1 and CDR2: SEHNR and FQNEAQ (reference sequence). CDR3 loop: CASSYTEYGYTS. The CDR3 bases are TGTGCCAGCAGCTACACCGAGTATGGCTACACCTCC.